This T cell receptor beta chain was retrieved from a study of cytomegalovirus exposure and HLA in healthy donors. Findings and limits, study-wide: Specific recognition of CMV antigens was confirmed in vitro for a few chains (all CMV-associated). The study designated about 180 TCR beta chains cytomegalovirus-associated. Many donors carried some public TCRs, although rarity characterized most TCR sequences.

Only a few counts were recorded for this clone. Antigen unknown. Profiled with immunoSEQ multiplex PCR; TCRdb holds only in-frame clones, not every one. Of just under 65,000 clones in the sample, 85% to 95% were seen once. This CDR3 contains 14 residues. Per the germline V gene, CDR1 is MGHRA and CDR2 is YSYEKL. J gave up 8 bases and V 4 bases, and 8 bases lay outside the gene matches. The sample taken for sequencing was PBMCs. The rearrangement links TRBV4-1 to TRBJ2-1; 7 bases match TRBD1. The TCR originated in a woman between 18 and 29 years old in good health and CMV-seropositive. This CDR3 is CASSPVPGQHEQFF. In DNA, the CDR3 is TGCGCCAGCAGCCCCGTCCCGGGACAGCATGAGCAGTTCTTC.